These T cell receptor beta chains were read from a single sample in a study of cytomegalovirus exposure and HLA in healthy donors. Using immunoSEQ multiplex PCR, the repertoire was profiled, and TCRdb retains in-frame clones only, with some absent. The sample consists of 170,000 or so clones, 60% to 80% of them appearing once. Material: PBMCs. Receptors originate from a woman aged 25 to 39 in good health and CMV-seronegative. Both conserved end residues are part of each CDR3. A D gene is named only where the DNA matches it firmly. Some rows mark clone size as missing; the rest say once, few, many or name a class of expanded clone.

clone size | J gene | D gene | V gene | CDR3 DNA | CDR3 protein
- | TRBJ1-1 | - | TRBV20-1 | TGCAGTGCTACGGTGAACACTGAAGCTTTCTTT | CSATVNTEAFF
- | TRBJ1-1 | TRBD1 | TRBV2 | TGTGCCAGCAGATCCACAGGGGGCGGGAACACTGAAGCTTTCTTT | CASRSTGGGNTEAFF
- | TRBJ2-1 | - | TRBV27 | TGTGCCAGCAGTTTGGAGGGGAGAAACAATGAGCAGTTCTTC | CASSLEGRNNEQFF
- | TRBJ2-5 | TRBD2 | TRBV4-2 | TGTGCCAGCAGCCAAGAGGGTGCTAGCGGGGGGCCGCAGTACTTC | CASSQEGASGGPQYF
- | TRBJ1-5 | - | TRBV6-1 | TGTGCCAGCAGTGTTGCGCGGGGGAGCAATCAGCCCCAGCATTTT | CASSVARGSNQPQHF
- | TRBJ2-1 | TRBD2 | TRBV27 | TGTGCCAGCAGCCTAGCGGGGGGGAACAATGAGCAGTTCTTC | CASSLAGGNNEQFF
- | TRBJ2-3 | - | TRBV7-2 | TGTGCCAGCAGCCGACCGGGACTTGGTCCTATTACGCAGTATTTT | CASSRPGLGPITQYF
- | TRBJ2-5 | - | TRBV5-1 | TGCGCCAGCAGCTTGAGGAGGCAAGAGACCCAGTACTTC | CASSLRRQETQYF
few | TRBJ1-1 | - | TRBV4-1 | TGCGCCAGCAGCCAAGATCAGGGATTCGTGGACACTGAAGCTTTCTTT | CASSQDQGFVDTEAFF
once | TRBJ2-7 | TRBD1 | TRBV2 | TGTGCCAGCAGTGGGACAGGGGGCCGATACGAGCAGTACTTC | CASSGTGGRYEQYF
few | TRBJ1-1 | - | TRBV19 | TGTGCCAGTAGTGTGGACAGCTGGACTGAAGCTTTCTTT | CASSVDSWTEAFF
- | TRBJ2-7 | - | TRBV19 | TGTGCCAGTAGTATAGGCGGCAGGGTCTACGAGCAGTACTTC | CASSIGGRVYEQYF
- | TRBJ2-1 | TRBD2 | TRBV2 | TGTGCCAGCAGTGTGGGACCGGACCCCATAGCGGGGAATACCTACAATGAGCAGTTCTTC | CASSVGPDPIAGNTYNEQFF
- | TRBJ2-5 | TRBD2 | TRBV18 | TGTGCCAGCTCACCAATTATAGCGGGGGAAGAGACCCAGTACTTC | CASSPIIAGEETQYF
- | TRBJ2-1 | TRBD2 | TRBV5-4 | TGTGCCAGCAGCCTCGGGACTAGCGAGTACAATGAGCAGTTCTTC | CASSLGTSEYNEQFF
few | TRBJ2-1 | - | TRBV2 | TGTGCCAGCAGTGTGGGACTAGGGGGCACCAATGAGCAGTTCTTC | CASSVGLGGTNEQFF
- | TRBJ1-1 | - | TRBV5-5 | TGTGCCAGCAGCTTAACGCCCAGGGGTTCGAACACTGAAGCTTTCTTT | CASSLTPRGSNTEAFF
- | TRBJ1-6 | - | TRBV18 | TGTGCCAGCTCACAGTGGGGCACGGGGGAAGTCAATTCACCCCTCCACTTT | CASSQWGTGEVNSPLHF
- | TRBJ2-7 | TRBD2 | TRBV18 | TGTGCCAGCTCACCAGTAGCGGGGGACTCCCACGAGCAGTACTTC | CASSPVAGDSHEQYF
once | TRBJ2-1 | - | TRBV5-1 | TGCGCCAGCAGCTTGGTAGGCGGCAGAACCTACAATGAGCAGTTCTTC | CASSLVGGRTYNEQFF
many | TRBJ1-2 | TRBD1 | TRBV2 | TGTGCCAGCAGTATACAGGGGATGAGCTATGGCTACACCTTC | CASSIQGMSYGYTF
- | TRBJ1-5 | TRBD1 | TRBV6-5 | TGTGCCAGCAGTTTGTCCGGGACAGGTTATCAGCCCCAGCATTTT | CASSLSGTGYQPQHF
- | TRBJ2-1 | - | TRBV19 | TGTGCCAGTAGTCTCGGGACTCAGCAGTTCTTC | CASSLGTQQFF
- | TRBJ1-5 | TRBD1 | TRBV10-3 | TGTGCCATCGGGACAGGGCTTGGGAATCAGCCCCAGCATTTT | CAIGTGLGNQPQHF
- | TRBJ1-5 | TRBD1 | TRBV6-1 | TGTGCCAGCGGCCGACAGGGTTGGAGTCAGCCCCAGCATTTT | CASGRQGWSQPQHF
- | TRBJ1-4 | TRBD1 | TRBV10-3 | TGTGCCATCAGGGCGACAGGGGAGAATGAAAAACTGTTTTTT | CAIRATGENEKLFF
- | TRBJ1-2 | TRBD1 | TRBV5-1 | TGCGCCAGCAGCTTGGAGGGACAGGGGTATGGCTACACCTTC | CASSLEGQGYGYTF
- | TRBJ2-7 | TRBD1 | TRBV10-1 | TGCGCCAGCAGATGTACCCGGGACAGGGGGTCCTACGAGCAGTACTTC | CASRCTRDRGSYEQYF
- | TRBJ2-2 | - | TRBV9 | TGTGCCAGCAGCGTAGCTAGTAACGGTGCCGGGGGGCCGGTGCGTAGGACCGGGGAGCTGTTTTTT | CASSVASNGAGGPVRRTGELFF
- | TRBJ1-2 | TRBD1 | TRBV19 | TGTGCCACTAGGACAGGGGAGAATCACTATGGCTACACCTTC | CATRTGENHYGYTF
- | TRBJ2-7 | - | TRBV5-4 | TGTGCCACCAGGGGGGGGAGCGGCTCCTACGAGCAGTACTTC | CATRGGSGSYEQYF
few | TRBJ2-3 | - | TRBV11-2 | TGTGCCAGCAGCAACATTCCTAGCACAGATACGCAGTATTTT | CASSNIPSTDTQYF
- | TRBJ2-1 | - | TRBV19 | TGTGCCAGTAGTCTCATGGGTTCAGGGTGGGATGAGCAGTTCTTC | CASSLMGSGWDEQFF
- | TRBJ2-1 | - | TRBV19 | TGTGCCAGTAGTATATTCATGGCAGGTTTATGGGACAATGAGCAGTTCTTC | CASSIFMAGLWDNEQFF
- | TRBJ2-1 | TRBD2 | TRBV12-5 | TGTGCTAGTGGGAGGAGCGGGGGGGGGTACAATGAGCAGTTCTTC | CASGRSGGGYNEQFF
- | TRBJ1-2 | - | TRBV6-6 | TGTGCCAGCCGACCGTCAGGGCTGCATGGCTACACCTTC | CASRPSGLHGYTF
- | TRBJ1-6 | TRBD1 | TRBV2 | TGTGCCAGCAGTGGAGGGACAGGGGATTCACCCCTCCACTTT | CASSGGTGDSPLHF
- | TRBJ2-5 | - | TRBV7-9 | TGTGCCAGCAGCTTAAAGGGGGGGGAGACCCAGTACTTC | CASSLKGGETQYF
- | TRBJ2-2 | - | TRBV5-1 | TGCGCCAGCAGACGGGCAGGGGACGGGGAGCTGTTTTTT | CASRRAGDGELFF
- | TRBJ2-5 | TRBD2 | TRBV6-6 | TGTGCCAGCACCCTGACTAGCCTCCAAGAGACCCAGTACTTC | CASTLTSLQETQYF
- | TRBJ2-5 | TRBD2 | TRBV5-4 | TGTGCCAGCAGCTTGTATGCTCTAGCGGGCGAGACCCAGTACTTC | CASSLYALAGETQYF
- | TRBJ1-1 | - | TRBV4-1 | TGCGCCAGCAGACTCTTCGGGGGTCGTACAAACACTGAAGCTTTCTTT | CASRLFGGRTNTEAFF
- | TRBJ1-2 | - | TRBV19 | TGTGCCAGTAGTATCCCGGGCCAGCGGGGTGGCTACACCTTC | CASSIPGQRGGYTF
- | TRBJ1-1 | - | TRBV28 | TGTGCCAGCAGTTTAGGTCGGAGGGATGAAGCTTTCTTT | CASSLGRRDEAFF
- | TRBJ2-5 | - | TRBV6-5 | TGTGCCAGCAGTTACTCTGGGGGGAGGGAGACCCAGTACTTC | CASSYSGGRETQYF